Listed below are T cell receptor beta chains from one sample, sequenced in a study of read filtering for tumor transcriptome and immune sequencing. TCRdb redid the calling of the reads with MiXCR, one entry per CDR3 protein. The sample shows more than 12,000 distinct CDR3 sequences, roughly 20% of them seen only once. Source material: a population of CD138-negative cells sorted from bone marrow. The receptors here all came from a donor aged 40 or over with multiple myeloma. Each CDR3 is given with its conserved first and last residue.

>13|TRBV19
CASRQGNGETQYF
>12|TRBV12-3/TRBV12-4
CASSFVGYGYTF
>17|TRBV12-3/TRBV12-4
CASSGLRLAGLQETQYF
>16|TRBV7-2
CASSLFSSSIYNEQFF
>16|TRBV4-2
CASSQASGRGQDTQYF
>16|TRBV7-8
CASSLGAGVSWETQYF
>14|TRBV28
CASRTRVAKNIQYF
>14|TRBV7-2
CASSLLQGNRPQHF
>13|TRBV4-1
CASTSGLGEGAFF
>12|TRBV11-2
CASSLATGTQYF
>16|TRBV24-1
CVTSDPGLAGYNEQFF
>11|TRBV6-1
CASTKSGEQYF
>11|TRBV7-9
CASSSGNEQFF
>14|TRBV7-2
CASSFGQGPYEQYF
>15|TRBV2
CASSVQGTSYNEQFF
>18|TRBV11-3
CASSSRSQQGGGTDTQYF
>13|TRBV6-2/TRBV6-3
CASRAGGGNEQFF
>13|TRBV20-1
CSAQAGGNNEQFF
>14|TRBV29-1
CSVRLGGPQETQYF
>13|TRBV4-1
CASTKTRTGELFF
>13|TRBV9
CASSVGLEYEQYF
>14|TRBV5-5
CASSFAGRNTEAFF
>12|TRBV15
CATSPGADTQYF
>16|TRBV7-2
CASSLFGRADNYGYTF
>13|TRBV6-1
CASSEALSQPQHF
>13|TRBV24-1
CATSDVGEVAAFF
>13|TRBV6-1
CASSRVGSTEAFF
>13|TRBV6-6
CASTVTGVHEQYF
>16|TRBV6-1
CASSARTPTGANVLTF
>13|TRBV29-1
CSVEGNDYYEQYF
>13|TRBV5-1
CASRAQNIETQYF
>12|TRBV11-3
CASSPRGREQFF
>15|TRBV20-1
CSATRTSGEVGEQFF
>13|TRBV29-1
CSVLQGTVYEQYF
>12|TRBV6-1
CASAESTDTQYF
>15|TRBV6-6
CASSYGRRGNQPQHF
>18|TRBV7-9
CASSSSIRRDNSGNTIYF
>17|TRBV14
CASSHRGTSGSTDTQYF